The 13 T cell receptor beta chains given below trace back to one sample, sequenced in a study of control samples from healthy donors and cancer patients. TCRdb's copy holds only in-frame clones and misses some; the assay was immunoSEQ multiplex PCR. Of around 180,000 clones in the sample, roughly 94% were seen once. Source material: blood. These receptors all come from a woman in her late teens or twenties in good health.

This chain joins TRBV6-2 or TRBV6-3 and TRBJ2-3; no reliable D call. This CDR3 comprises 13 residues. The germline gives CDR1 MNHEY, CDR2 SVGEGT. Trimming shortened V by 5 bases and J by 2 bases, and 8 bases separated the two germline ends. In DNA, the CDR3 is TGTGCCAGCAGTCTTAAGGTCACAGATACGCAGTATTTT. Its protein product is CASSLKVTDTQYF.

CDR3 in amino acids: CASSEWDQPQHF. CDR3 DNA: TGTGCCAGCAGTGAATGGGATCAGCCCCAGCATTTT. The genes are TRBV6-1 and TRBJ1-5; D unresolved. V gave up 2 bases and J gave up 5 bases, with 4 bases separating them. Germline CDR1 is MNHNS and CDR2 is SASEGT. There are 12 residues in the CDR3.

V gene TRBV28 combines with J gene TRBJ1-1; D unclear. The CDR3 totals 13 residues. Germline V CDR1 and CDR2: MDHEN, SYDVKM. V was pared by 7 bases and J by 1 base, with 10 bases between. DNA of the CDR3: TGTGCCAGCATAAGTTGGGGGAACACTGAAGCTTTCTTT. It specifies CASISWGNTEAFF.

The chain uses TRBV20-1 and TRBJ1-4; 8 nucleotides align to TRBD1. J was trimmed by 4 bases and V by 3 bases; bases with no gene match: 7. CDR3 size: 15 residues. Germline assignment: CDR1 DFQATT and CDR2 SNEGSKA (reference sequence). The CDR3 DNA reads TGCAGTGCTAGTAGAGGACAGGGACTTAATGAAAAACTGTTTTTT. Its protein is CSASRGQGLNEKLFF.

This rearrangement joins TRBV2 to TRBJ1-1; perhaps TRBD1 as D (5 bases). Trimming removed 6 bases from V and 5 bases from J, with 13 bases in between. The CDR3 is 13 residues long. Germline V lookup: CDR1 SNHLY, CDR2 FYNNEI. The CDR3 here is CASSLRGGTEAFF. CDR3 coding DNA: TGTGCCAGCAGCCTAAGGGGAGGGACTGAAGCTTTCTTT.

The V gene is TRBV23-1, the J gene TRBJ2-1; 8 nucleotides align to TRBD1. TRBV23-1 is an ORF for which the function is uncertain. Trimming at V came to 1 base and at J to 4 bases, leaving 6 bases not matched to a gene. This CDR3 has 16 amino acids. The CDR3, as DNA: TGCGCCAGCAGTCAATATCCGGGACAGGCTTACAATGAGCAGTTCTTC. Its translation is CASSQYPGQAYNEQFF.

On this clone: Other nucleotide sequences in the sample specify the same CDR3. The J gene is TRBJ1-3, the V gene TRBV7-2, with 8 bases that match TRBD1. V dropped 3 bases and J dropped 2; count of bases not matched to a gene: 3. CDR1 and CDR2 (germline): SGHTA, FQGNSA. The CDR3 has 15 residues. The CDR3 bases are TGTGCCAGCAGCTTCCAACAGGGGGCTGGAAACACCATATATTTT. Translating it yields CASSFQQGAGNTIYF. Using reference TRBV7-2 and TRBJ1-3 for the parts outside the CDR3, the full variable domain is GAGVSQSPSNKVTEKGKDVELRCDPISGHTALYWYRQSLGQGLEFLIYFQGNSAPDKSGLPSDRFSAERTGGSVSTLTIQRTQQEDSAVYLCASSFQQGAGNTIYFGEGSWLTVV.

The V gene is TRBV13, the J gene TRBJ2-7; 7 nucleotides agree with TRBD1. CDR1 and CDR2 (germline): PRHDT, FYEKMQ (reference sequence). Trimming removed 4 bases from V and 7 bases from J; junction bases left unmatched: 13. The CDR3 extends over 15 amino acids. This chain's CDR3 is CASSSVDRDLREQYF. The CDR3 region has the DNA TGTGCCAGCAGCTCAGTAGACAGGGACCTTCGGGAGCAGTACTTC. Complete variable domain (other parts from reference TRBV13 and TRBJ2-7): AAGVIQSPRHLIKEKRETATLKCYPIPRHDTVYWYQQGPGQDPQFLISFYEKMQSDKGSIPDRFSAQQFSDYHSELNMSSLELGDSALYFCASSSVDRDLREQYFGPGTRLTVT.

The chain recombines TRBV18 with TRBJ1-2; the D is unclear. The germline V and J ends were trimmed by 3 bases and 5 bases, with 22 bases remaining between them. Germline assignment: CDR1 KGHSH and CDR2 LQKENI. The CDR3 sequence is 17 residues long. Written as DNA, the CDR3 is TGTGCCAGCTCACCGTCTCTTGAGGCGGGTGGAAGATATGGCTACACCTTC. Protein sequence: CASSPSLEAGGRYGYTF.

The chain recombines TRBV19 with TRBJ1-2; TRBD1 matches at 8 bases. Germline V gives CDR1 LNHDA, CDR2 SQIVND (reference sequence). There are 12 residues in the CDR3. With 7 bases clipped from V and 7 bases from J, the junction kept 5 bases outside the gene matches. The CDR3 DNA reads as TGTGCCAGTATCGACAGGGGAGGTGGCTACACCTTC. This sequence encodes CASIDRGGGYTF.

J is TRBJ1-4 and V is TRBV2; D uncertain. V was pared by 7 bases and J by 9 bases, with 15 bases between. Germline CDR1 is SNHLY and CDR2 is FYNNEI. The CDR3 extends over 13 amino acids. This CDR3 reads CASIRGERKKLFF. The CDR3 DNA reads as TGTGCCAGCATTAGAGGAGAGCGGAAAAAACTGTTTTTT.

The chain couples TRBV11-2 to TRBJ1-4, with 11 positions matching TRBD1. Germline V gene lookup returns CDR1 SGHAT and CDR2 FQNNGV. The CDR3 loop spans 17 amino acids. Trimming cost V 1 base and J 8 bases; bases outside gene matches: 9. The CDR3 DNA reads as TGTGCCAGCAGCTTAGGCCCGGGACAGGGGGGTCGGGAAAAACTGTTTTTT. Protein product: CASSLGPGQGGREKLFF.

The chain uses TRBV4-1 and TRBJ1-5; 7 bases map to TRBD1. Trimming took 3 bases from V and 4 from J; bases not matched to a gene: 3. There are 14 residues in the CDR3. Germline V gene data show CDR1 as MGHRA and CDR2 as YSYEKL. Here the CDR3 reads CASSHDRVNQPQHF. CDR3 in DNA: TGCGCCAGCAGCCATGACAGGGTTAATCAGCCCCAGCATTTT.